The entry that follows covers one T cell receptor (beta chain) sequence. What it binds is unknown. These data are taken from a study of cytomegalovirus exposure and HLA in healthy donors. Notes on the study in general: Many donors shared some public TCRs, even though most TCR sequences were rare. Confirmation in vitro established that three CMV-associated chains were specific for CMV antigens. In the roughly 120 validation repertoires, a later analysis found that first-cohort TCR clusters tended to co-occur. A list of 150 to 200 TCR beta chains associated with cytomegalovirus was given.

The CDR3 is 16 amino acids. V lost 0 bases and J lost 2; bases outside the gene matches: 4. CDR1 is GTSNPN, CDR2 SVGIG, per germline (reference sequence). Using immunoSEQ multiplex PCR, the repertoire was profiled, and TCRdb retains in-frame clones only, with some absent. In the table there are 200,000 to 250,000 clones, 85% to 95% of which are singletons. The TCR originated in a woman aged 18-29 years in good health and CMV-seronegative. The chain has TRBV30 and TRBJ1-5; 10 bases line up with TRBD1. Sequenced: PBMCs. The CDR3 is CAWSVWDRGRNQPQHF. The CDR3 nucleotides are TGTGCCTGGAGTGTATGGGACAGGGGACGCAATCAGCCCCAGCATTTT. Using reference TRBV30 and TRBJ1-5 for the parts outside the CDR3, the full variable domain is SQTIHQWPATLVQPVGSPLSLECTVEGTSNPNLYWYRQAAGRGLQLLFYSVGIGQISSEVPQNLSASRPQDRQFILSSKKLLLSDSGFYLCAWSVWDRGRNQPQHFGDGTRLSIL.